One sample yielded the 7 T cell receptor beta chains listed below, sequenced in a study of beta chain features in type 1 diabetes (dated by TCRdb to between 2017 and 2018). The method was the immunoSEQ multiplex PCR assay. The entire isolated RNA was reverse transcribed using the High Capacity cDNA Reverse Transcription Kit, and thus expressed TCRB transcripts were sequenced. Sourced from immuneACCESS, this table was stored by TCRdb with only in-frame sequences that have V and J called. A share of the clones is absent; for the studies checked, an unresolved V gene accounts for under half, and the remainder has no known explanation. The sample profile shows approximately 260,000 clones; approximately 25% of them were found once. Jointly, the top ten make up 0.012% of the sample. No antigens are known for them. Findings and caveats that apply to the study as a whole: In all four CD4+ subsets, TCRB CDR3 length was moderately but significantly shorter in type 1 diabetes patients.

Source material: naive CD4+ T cells from blood. The cell subset or site label here, explained by the study, means: true naive CD4+ T cells. The receptors were sampled from a woman aged 25-40 years with type 1 diabetes.

V usage is TRBV30 and J usage is TRBJ2-7; TRBD1 agrees at 11 bases. V lost 3 bases, J lost 3 bases, and 7 bases stayed unmatched. Per germline, CDR1 GTSNPN and CDR2 SVGIG (reference sequence). The CDR3 extends over 15 amino acids. The CDR3: CAWRGGGTGGYEQYF. In DNA, the CDR3 is TGTGCCTGGAGGGGAGGTGGGACAGGGGGCTACGAGCAGTACTTC. Complete variable domain (other parts from reference TRBV30 and TRBJ2-7): SQTIHQWPATLVQPVGSPLSLECTVEGTSNPNLYWYRQAAGRGLQLLFYSVGIGQISSEVPQNLSASRPQDRQFILSSKKLLLSDSGFYLCAWRGGGTGGYEQYFGPGTRLTVT.

J is TRBJ1-1 and V is TRBV10-3; 8 bases are a match to TRBD1. Germline trimming cut 5 bases from V and 3 bases from J; bases unmatched to any gene: 2. The CDR3 has 13 amino acids. Germline lookup yields CDR1 ENHRY and CDR2 SYGVKD. The CDR3 loop is CAISRQGHTEAFF. CDR3 DNA: TGTGCCATCAGTCGACAGGGGCACACTGAAGCTTTCTTT.

The chain couples TRBV15 to TRBJ1-1; TRBD1 matches 7 bases. The CDR3 totals 16 residues. Trimming took 0 bases from V and 10 from J; bases not matched to a gene: 14. The V gene's germline CDR1 is LNHNV and CDR2 YYDKDF (reference sequence). This CDR3 reads CATSRDEGAGLLGAFF. CDR3 nucleotide sequence: TGTGCCACCAGCAGAGATGAGGGGGCTGGCCTATTAGGAGCTTTCTTT.

The V and J genes are TRBV28 and TRBJ2-7; the match to TRBD2 covers 8 bases. This CDR3 is 14 amino acids long. Germline V lookup: CDR1 MDHEN, CDR2 SYDVKM. The V segment lost 2 bases and the J segment 6 bases; nucleotides outside the gene matches: 6. CDR3 sequence: CASSLGGRTGEQYF. The CDR3 DNA sequence: TGTGCCAGCAGTTTAGGCGGGAGGACGGGCGAGCAGTACTTC. The variable domain in full, completed from reference TRBV28 and TRBJ2-7, reads DVKVTQSSRYLVKRTGEKVFLECVQDMDHENMFWYRQDPGLGLRLIYFSYDVKMKEKGDIPEGYSVSREKKERFSLILESASTNQTSMYLCASSLGGRTGEQYFGPGTRLTVT.

This clone was counted between two and nine times. Other nucleotide sequences in the sample specify the same CDR3. DNA of the CDR3: TGCAGCGTTGCGGCCGGAGCAGAGACCCAGTACTTC. Its protein product is CSVAAGAETQYF. V and J are TRBV29-1 and TRBJ2-5, with unresolved D. The CDR3 sequence is 12 residues long. V was pared by 4 bases and J by 4 bases, with 10 bases between. Germline CDR1 SQVTM, CDR2 ANQGSEA. The variable domain in full, with the rest retrieved from reference TRBV29-1 and TRBJ2-5, is SAVISQKPSRDICQRGTSLTIQCQVDSQVTMMFWYRQQPGQSLTLIATANQGSEATYESGFVIDKFPISRPNLTFSTLTVSNMSPEDSSIYLCSVAAGAETQYFGPGTRLLVL.

This chain links TRBV4-1 with TRBJ2-7, with TRBD2 as a possible D gene (5 bases). Germline-derived CDR1 and CDR2 are MGHRA and YSYEKL. V lost 0 bases to trimming and J lost 4 bases, with 13 bases between them. The CDR3 has 15 residues. The CDR3 coding sequence is TGCGCCAGCAGCCAAGATCCCCCGACTACTTACGAGCAGTACTTC. This translates into CASSQDPPTTYEQYF.

In the case of this clone: Other nucleotide sequences from this sample produce the same CDR3. This chain joins TRBV5-1 and TRBJ2-5; 11 bases line up with TRBD2. This CDR3 contains 15 residues. The V gene end was trimmed by 4 bases and the J gene end by 2 bases; junction bases not matched to a gene: 4. The V gene's germline CDR1 is SGHRS and CDR2 YFSETQ. Here the CDR3 DNA reads TGCGCCAGCAGCGTCGGGACTAGCGGACAAGAGACCCAGTACTTC. Its translation is CASSVGTSGQETQYF. Looking up the rest from reference TRBV5-1 and TRBJ2-5 gives the full variable domain: KAGVTQTPRYLIKTRGQQVTLSCSPISGHRSVSWYQQTPGQGLQFLFEYFSETQRNKGNFPGRFSGRQFSNSRSEMNVSTLELGDSALYLCASSVGTSGQETQYFGPGTRLLVL.